The entry below describes one T cell receptor beta chain. Germline loops: CDR1 SGHDT, CDR2 YYEEEE. The CDR3 sequence is 16 residues long. Trimming shortened V by 0 bases and J by 3 bases, and 16 bases separated the two germline ends. TCRdb used MiXCR to reprocess the 5' RACE reads, holding one entry per CDR3 protein. Of more than 65,000 distinct CDR3 sequences listed, about 8% are singletons. This entry is derived from a study of spatial heterogeneity in lung cancer. As for time point: sample taken at primary tumor resection. The sequence came from a male donor with early-stage non-small cell lung cancer. The chain carries TRBV5-6 and TRBJ2-7; perhaps TRBD1 as D (5 bases). The starting material was PBMCs, obtained at surgery. The CDR3 sequence: CASSLEGSGPYYEQYF. The DNA for the CDR3 is TGTGCCAGCAGCTTGGAAGGATCAGGGCCCTACTACGAGCAGTACTTC. The whole variable domain, filled in from reference TRBV5-6 and TRBJ2-7, reads DAGVTQSPTHLIKTRGQQVTLRCSPKSGHDTVSWYQQALGQGPQFIFQYYEEEERQRGNFPDRFSGHQFPNYSSELNVNALLLGDSALYLCASSLEGSGPYYEQYFGPGTRLTVT.